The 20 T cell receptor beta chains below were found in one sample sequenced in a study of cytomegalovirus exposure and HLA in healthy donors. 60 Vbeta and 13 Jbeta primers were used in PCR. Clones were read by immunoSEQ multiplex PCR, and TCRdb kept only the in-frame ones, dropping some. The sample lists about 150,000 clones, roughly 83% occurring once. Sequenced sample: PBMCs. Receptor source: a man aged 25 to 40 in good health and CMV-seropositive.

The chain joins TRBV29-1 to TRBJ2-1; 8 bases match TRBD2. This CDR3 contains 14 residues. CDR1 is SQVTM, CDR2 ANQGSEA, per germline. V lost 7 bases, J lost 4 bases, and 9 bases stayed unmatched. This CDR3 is CSGNEAGAYNEQFF. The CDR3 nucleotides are TGCAGCGGGAACGAAGCGGGAGCTTACAATGAGCAGTTCTTC.

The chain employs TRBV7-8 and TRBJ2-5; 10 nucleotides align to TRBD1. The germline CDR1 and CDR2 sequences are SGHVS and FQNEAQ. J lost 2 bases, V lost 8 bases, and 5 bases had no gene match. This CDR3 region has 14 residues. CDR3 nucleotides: TGTGCCAGCTTCCCGGGACAGGGGCAAGAGACCCAGTACTTC. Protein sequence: CASFPGQGQETQYF. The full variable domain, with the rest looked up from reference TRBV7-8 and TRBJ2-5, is GAGVSQSPRYKVAKRGQDVALRCDPISGHVSLFWYQQALGQGPEFLTYFQNEAQLDKSGLPSDRFFAERPEGSVSTLKIQRTQQEDSAVYLCASFPGQGQETQYFGPGTRLLVL.

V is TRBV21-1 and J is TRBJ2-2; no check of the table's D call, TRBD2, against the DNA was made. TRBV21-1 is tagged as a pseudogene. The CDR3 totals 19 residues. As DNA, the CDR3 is TGTGCCAGCAGCAACGGGACTAGCGGGATCGAGGGGAACACCGGGGAGCTGTTTTTT. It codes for CASSNGTSGIEGNTGELFF.

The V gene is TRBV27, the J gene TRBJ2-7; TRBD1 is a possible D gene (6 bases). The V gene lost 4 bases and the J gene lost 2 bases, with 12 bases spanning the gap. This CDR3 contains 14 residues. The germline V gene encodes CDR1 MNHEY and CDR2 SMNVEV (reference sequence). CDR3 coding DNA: TGTGCCAGCAGTTCAGGGGATCGGACCTACGAGCAGTACTTC. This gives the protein CASSSGDRTYEQYF.

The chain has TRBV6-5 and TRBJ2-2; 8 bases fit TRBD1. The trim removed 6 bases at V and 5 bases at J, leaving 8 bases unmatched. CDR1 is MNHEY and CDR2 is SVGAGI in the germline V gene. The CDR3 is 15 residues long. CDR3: CASSRRTGKTGELFF. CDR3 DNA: TGTGCCAGCAGCCGACGGACAGGGAAGACCGGGGAGCTGTTTTTT.

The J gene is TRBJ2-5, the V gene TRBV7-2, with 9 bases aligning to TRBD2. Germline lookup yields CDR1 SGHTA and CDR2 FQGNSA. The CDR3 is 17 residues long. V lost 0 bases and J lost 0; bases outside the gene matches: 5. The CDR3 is CASSLARGGGYQETQYF. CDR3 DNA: TGTGCCAGCAGCTTAGCGCGGGGGGGCGGGTACCAAGAGACCCAGTACTTC.

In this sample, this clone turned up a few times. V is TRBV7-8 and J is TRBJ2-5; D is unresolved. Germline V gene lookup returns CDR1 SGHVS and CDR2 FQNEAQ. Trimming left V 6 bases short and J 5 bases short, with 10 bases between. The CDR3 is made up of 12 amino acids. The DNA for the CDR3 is TGTGCCAGCAGTCCACTAACGGAGACCCAGTACTTC. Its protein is CASSPLTETQYF.

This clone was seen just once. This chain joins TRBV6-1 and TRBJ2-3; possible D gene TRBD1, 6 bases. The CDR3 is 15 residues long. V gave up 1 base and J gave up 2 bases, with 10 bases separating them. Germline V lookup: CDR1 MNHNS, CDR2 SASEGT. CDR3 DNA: TGTGCCAGCAGTGAAGTACGGACAGTCACAGATACGCAGTATTTT. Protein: CASSEVRTVTDTQYF.

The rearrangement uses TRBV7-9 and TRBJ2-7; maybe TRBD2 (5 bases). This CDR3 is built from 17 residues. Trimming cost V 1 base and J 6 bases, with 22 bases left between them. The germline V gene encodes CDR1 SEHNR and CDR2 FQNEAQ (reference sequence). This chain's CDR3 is CASSLVGAGHGSSEQYF. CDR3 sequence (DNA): TGTGCCAGCAGCTTAGTCGGCGCGGGCCACGGCAGCTCCGAGCAGTACTTC.

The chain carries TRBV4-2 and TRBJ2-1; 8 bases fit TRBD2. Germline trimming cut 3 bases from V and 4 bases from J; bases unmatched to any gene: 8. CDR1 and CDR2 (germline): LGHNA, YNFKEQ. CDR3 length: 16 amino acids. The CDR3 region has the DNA TGTGCCAGCAGCCATAGCGGGATGGGGAATTACAATGAGCAGTTCTTC. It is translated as CASSHSGMGNYNEQFF.

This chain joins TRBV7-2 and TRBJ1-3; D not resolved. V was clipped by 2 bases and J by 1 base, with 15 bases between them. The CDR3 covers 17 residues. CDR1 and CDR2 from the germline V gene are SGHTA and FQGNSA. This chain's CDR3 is CASSLLPGTPSGNTIYF. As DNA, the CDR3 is TGTGCCAGCAGCTTATTGCCTGGCACCCCTTCTGGAAACACCATATATTTT.

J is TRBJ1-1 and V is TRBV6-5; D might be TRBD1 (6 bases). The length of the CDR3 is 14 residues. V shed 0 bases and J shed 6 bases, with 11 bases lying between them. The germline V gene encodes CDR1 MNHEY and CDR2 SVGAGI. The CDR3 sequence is CASSYSGGPAEAFF. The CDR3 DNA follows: TGTGCCAGCAGTTACTCCGGGGGGCCCGCTGAAGCTTTCTTT.

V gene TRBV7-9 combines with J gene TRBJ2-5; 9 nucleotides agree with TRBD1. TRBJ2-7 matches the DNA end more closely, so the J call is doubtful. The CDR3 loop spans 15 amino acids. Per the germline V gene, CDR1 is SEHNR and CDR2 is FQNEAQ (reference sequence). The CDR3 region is CASTLLGTGRNEQYF. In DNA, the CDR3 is TGTGCCAGCACCCTCCTAGGGACAGGGCGGAACGAGCAGTACTTC.

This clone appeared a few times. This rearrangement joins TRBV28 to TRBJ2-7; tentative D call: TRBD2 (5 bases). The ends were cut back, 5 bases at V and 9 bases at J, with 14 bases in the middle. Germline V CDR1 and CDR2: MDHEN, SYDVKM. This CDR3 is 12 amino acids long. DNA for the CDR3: TGTGCCAGCAGTCCGTCAAAAGCGGCGCAGTACTTC. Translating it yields CASSPSKAAQYF. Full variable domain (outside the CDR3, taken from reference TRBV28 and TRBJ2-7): DVKVTQSSRYLVKRTGEKVFLECVQDMDHENMFWYRQDPGLGLRLIYFSYDVKMKEKGDIPEGYSVSREKKERFSLILESASTNQTSMYLCASSPSKAAQYFGPGTRLTVT.

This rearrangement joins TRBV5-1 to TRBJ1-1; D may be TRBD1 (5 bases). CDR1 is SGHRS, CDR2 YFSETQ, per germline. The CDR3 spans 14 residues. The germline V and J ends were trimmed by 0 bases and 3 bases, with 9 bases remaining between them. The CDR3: CASSLGAGHTEAFF. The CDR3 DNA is TGCGCCAGCAGCTTGGGGGCAGGGCACACTGAAGCTTTCTTT.

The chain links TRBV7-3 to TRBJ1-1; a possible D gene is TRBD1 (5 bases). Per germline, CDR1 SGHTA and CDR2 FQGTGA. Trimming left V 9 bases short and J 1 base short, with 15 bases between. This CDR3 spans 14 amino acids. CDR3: CASSPSGPNTEAFF. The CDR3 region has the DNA TGTGCCAGTTCACCCTCAGGGCCGAACACTGAAGCTTTCTTT.

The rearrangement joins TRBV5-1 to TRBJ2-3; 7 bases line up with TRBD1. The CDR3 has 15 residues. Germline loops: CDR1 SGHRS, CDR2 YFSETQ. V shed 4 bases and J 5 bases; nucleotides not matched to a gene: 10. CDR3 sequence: CASSAPDRVVDTQYF. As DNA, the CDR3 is TGCGCCAGCAGCGCGCCTGACAGGGTTGTAGATACGCAGTATTTT.

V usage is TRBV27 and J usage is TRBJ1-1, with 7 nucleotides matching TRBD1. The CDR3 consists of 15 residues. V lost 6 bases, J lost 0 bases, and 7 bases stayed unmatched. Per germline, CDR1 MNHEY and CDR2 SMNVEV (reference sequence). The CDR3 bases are TGTGCCAGCAGACCCTCCGGGACAGTGAACACTGAAGCTTTCTTT. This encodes CASRPSGTVNTEAFF.

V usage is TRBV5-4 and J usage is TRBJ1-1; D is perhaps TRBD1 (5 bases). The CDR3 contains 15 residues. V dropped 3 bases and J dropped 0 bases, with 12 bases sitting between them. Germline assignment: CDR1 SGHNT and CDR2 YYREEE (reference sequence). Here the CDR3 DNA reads TGTGCCAGCAGCTCCAAGGGGCCCGTGAACACTGAAGCTTTCTTT. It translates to CASSSKGPVNTEAFF.

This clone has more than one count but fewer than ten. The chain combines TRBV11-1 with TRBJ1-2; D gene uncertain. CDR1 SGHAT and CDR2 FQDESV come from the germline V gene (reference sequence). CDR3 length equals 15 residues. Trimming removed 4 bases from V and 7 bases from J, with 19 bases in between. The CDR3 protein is CASSSLIVPYPGYTF. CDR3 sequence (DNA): TGTGCCAGCAGCTCCCTGATCGTGCCCTATCCTGGCTACACCTTC.